The 16 T cell receptor beta chains below all came from one sample that was sequenced in a study of blood T cell repertoires in COVID-19. The data were produced by immunoSEQ multiplex PCR, yet TCRdb's version contains in-frame clones alone and is incomplete. The sample has some 150,000 clones, about 85% seen once. Source material: peripheral blood. These receptors originate from a woman aged 70-85 years with acute or convalescent COVID-19.

The gene calls are TRBV25-1 and TRBJ1-1; possible D gene TRBD1, 6 bases. The CDR3 is 14 amino acids. CDR1 is MGHDK and CDR2 is SYGVNS in the germline V gene. The V gene lost 7 bases and the J gene lost 5 bases, with 17 bases spanning the gap. The CDR3 protein is CASTPLGGATEAFF. In DNA, the CDR3 is TGTGCCAGCACCCCCCTCGGGGGGGCGACTGAAGCTTTCTTT.

The CDR3 bases are TGCGCCAGCAGCCCCCCACCCCTAAACAAGTGGGCCACCATTGGGAACACTGAAGCTTTCTTT. Its translation is CASSPPPLNKWATIGNTEAFF. The chain links TRBV4-1 to TRBJ1-1, with D hard to call. This CDR3 is built from 21 residues. Trimming took 4 bases from V and 1 from J, leaving 31 bases between them. Germline CDR1 reads MGHRA; CDR2 reads YSYEKL.

This clone turned up a few times. The chain links TRBV28 to TRBJ2-7, with D tentatively TRBD2 (6 bases). The CDR3 totals 14 residues. Trimming removed 1 base from V and 10 bases from J, with 17 bases in between. The germline V gene has CDR1 MDHEN and CDR2 SYDVKM. The CDR3 DNA is TGTGCCAGCAGTTTATTGGGGCAGGGAGGTATTCAGTACTTC. Translating gives CASSLLGQGGIQYF.

V is TRBV12-5 and J is TRBJ1-2; a weak D match, TRBD1 (5 bases). V gave up 6 bases and J gave up 5 bases, with 13 bases separating them. The CDR3 runs to 13 residues. Germline assignment: CDR1 LGHNT and CDR2 FRNRAP. The CDR3 protein is CASGPWGGYGYTF. CDR3 sequence (DNA): TGTGCTAGTGGGCCGTGGGGGGGGTATGGCTACACCTTC. The entire variable domain, with the rest obtained from reference TRBV12-5 and TRBJ1-2, is as follows: DARVTQTPRHKVTEMGQEVTMRCQPILGHNTVFWYRQTMMQGLELLAYFRNRAPLDDSGMPKDRFSAEMPDATLATLKIQPSEPRDSAVYFCASGPWGGYGYTFGSGTRLTVV.

In its sample, this clone was seen once. The rearrangement joins TRBV5-5 to TRBJ2-5; D is unresolved. The CDR3 is 14 amino acids. Germline V gene sequence: CDR1 SGHKS, CDR2 YYEKEE (reference sequence). Between the trimmed V and J ends, which lost 0 bases and 5 bases, there was a span of 11 bases. CDR3 region: CASSLGQVGETQYF. The CDR3 nucleotides are TGTGCCAGCAGCTTGGGCCAGGTTGGGGAGACCCAGTACTTC.

This clone was seen just once. This chain uses TRBV7-9 with TRBJ1-5; 7 positions match TRBD1. Looked up from germline, CDR1 is SEHNR and CDR2 is FQNEAQ (reference sequence). The CDR3 length is 13 residues. The J segment lost 5 bases and the V segment lost 5 bases, leaving 3 bases of the junction unmatched. The CDR3 spells CASSDTGDQPQHF. The CDR3 DNA sequence: TGTGCCAGCAGCGATACAGGGGATCAGCCCCAGCATTTT.

The CDR3 bases are TGTGCCAGCAGTTACACGGCAGGCTATGGCTACACCTTC. Its protein is CASSYTAGYGYTF. The chain combines TRBV6-5 with TRBJ1-2; D is unresolved. This CDR3 comprises 13 residues. CDR1 is MNHEY, CDR2 SVGAGI, per germline. Trimming took 2 bases from V and 4 from J, leaving 8 bases between them.

The count of this clone is one. The V gene is TRBV27, the J gene TRBJ2-1; no reliable D call. This CDR3 region has 19 residues. Germline V lookup: CDR1 MNHEY, CDR2 SMNVEV (reference sequence). Trimming left V 1 base short and J 5 bases short, with 24 bases between. The CDR3 DNA is TGTGCCAGCAGTTTATTCAGACGTGGGCGCCAAGAGAGTAACAATGAGCAGTTCTTC. This sequence encodes CASSLFRRGRQESNNEQFF.

As DNA, the CDR3 is TGTGCCAGCAGTCCCCAGGGGTATGGTGGCTACACCTTC. Translation: CASSPQGYGGYTF. The chain combines TRBV27 with TRBJ1-2; weak D call: TRBD1 (6 bases). Trimming removed 5 bases at V and 7 bases at J, with 14 bases between. The CDR3 runs to 13 residues. CDR1 and CDR2 from the germline V gene are MNHEY and SMNVEV (reference sequence).

The sample holds one count of this clone. This sequence joins TRBV18 and TRBJ2-1; 7 nucleotides agree with TRBD1. Germline values: CDR1 KGHSH, CDR2 LQKENI. Trimming removed 3 bases from V and 6 bases from J; junction bases left unmatched: 8. The CDR3 is 15 residues long. This CDR3 reads CASSPDRVSVNEQFF. The CDR3 DNA reads as TGTGCCAGCTCACCCGACAGGGTGTCGGTCAATGAGCAGTTCTTC.

This chain connects TRBV19 to TRBJ2-6; no reliable D call. The CDR3 totals 15 residues. Trimming pared 3 bases from V and 4 bases from J, leaving 10 bases between. CDR1 LNHDA and CDR2 SQIVND come from the germline V gene (reference sequence). The CDR3 nucleotides read TGTGCCAGTAGTATCGCGTTCTGGGGGGCCAACGTCCTGACTTTC. Translated, it gives CASSIAFWGANVLTF. The full variable domain, completed using reference TRBV19 and TRBJ2-6, is DGGITQSPKYLFRKEGQNVTLSCEQNLNHDAMYWYRQDPGQGLRLIYYSQIVNDFQKGDIAEGYSVSREKKESFPLTVTSAQKNPTAFYLCASSIAFWGANVLTFGAGSRLTVL.

This clone has just one count. The V and J genes are TRBV5-1 and TRBJ2-6, with TRBD1 identical over 7 bases. The CDR3 sequence is 15 residues long. CDR1 and CDR2 (germline): SGHRS, YFSETQ. The ends lost 4 bases at V and 0 bases at J; junction bases unmatched: 1. This CDR3 reads CASSAGGSGANVLTF. The CDR3 DNA follows: TGCGCCAGCAGCGCAGGGGGCTCTGGGGCCAACGTCCTGACTTTC.

CDR3: CASSIFTGVTGELFF. The CDR3, as DNA: TGTGCCAGTAGTATATTCACAGGGGTCACCGGGGAGCTGTTTTTT. This chain joins TRBV19 and TRBJ2-2; 7 positions agree with TRBD1. Germline V CDR1 and CDR2: LNHDA, SQIVND (reference sequence). V was pared by 2 bases and J by 4 bases, with 4 bases of the junction left unmatched. This CDR3 has 15 residues.

The V call is TRBV4-2, the J call TRBJ1-2; weak D call: TRBD1 (6 bases). CDR1 and CDR2 (germline): LGHNA, YNFKEQ. The ends were cut back, 3 bases at V and 0 bases at J, with 14 bases in the middle. The CDR3 extends over 16 amino acids. CDR3: CASSHADSLANYGYTF. CDR3 sequence (DNA): TGTGCCAGCAGCCACGCGGACAGCCTAGCTAACTATGGCTACACCTTC.

Concerning this clone itself: No DNA is shown, since the ends of the CDR3 on it are uncertain; the CDR3 is the one TCRdb lists. The J gene is TRBJ1-4, the V gene TRBV27; the table's D gene call, TRBD1, was not cross checked with the DNA. Germline V CDR1 and CDR2: MNHEY, SMNVEV (reference sequence). The CDR3 has 14 amino acids, counting both end residues. The CDR3: CASTSGQGNEKLFF.

The V and J genes are TRBV18 and TRBJ2-5; maybe TRBD2 (5 bases). Germline V lookup: CDR1 KGHSH, CDR2 LQKENI. V gave up 5 bases and J gave up 4 bases, with 11 bases separating them. The CDR3 sequence is 13 residues long. DNA for the CDR3: TGTGCCAGCTCAGCCGGGGTGGCAGAGACCCAGTACTTC. Protein product: CASSAGVAETQYF.